This T cell receptor beta chain was sequenced for a study of read filtering for tumor transcriptome and immune sequencing. From 350 to 500 ng of RNA, a library with molecular barcoded alpha/delta and beta/gamma adaptors was made. TCRdb reanalysed the reads using MiXCR and keeps one entry per CDR3 protein. The sample has around 50,000 distinct CDR3 sequences; 20% to 25% are singletons. Study outcomes and limitations: The sorted CD138-negative fraction was a mixed bone marrow immune population, not purified T cells.

The CDR3 has 14 residues. Germline loops: CDR1 MNHNS, CDR2 SASEGT. The ends lost 6 bases at V and 5 bases at J; junction bases unmatched: 6. This clonotype was recorded at least ten times. Antigen: not known. This receptor was obtained from a donor over 35 with multiple myeloma. The sequencing input was a population of CD138-negative cells sorted from bone marrow. The V gene is TRBV6-1, the J gene TRBJ2-1; 8 nucleotides line up with TRBD1. In DNA, the CDR3 is TGTGCCAGCAGGGGACAGGTTGGAAACAATGAGCAGTTCTTC. Protein: CASRGQVGNNEQFF.